The 25 T cell receptor beta chains below were found in one sample sequenced in a study of shared clonotypes between healthy human individuals. Produced via immunoSEQ multiplex PCR; TCRdb's table is partial and in-frame only. The sample has some 690,000 clones, less than 95% seen once. Sequencing was done on a sample of memory CD8+ T cells from PBMCs. Subset of the sample: CD45RO+ cells pooled with CCR7-negative TemRA cells. All receptors come from a man between 18 and 35 years old in good health. Some clones in this sample may be carry-over from other donors' samples.

Regarding this clone: This specimen includes other DNA sequences encoding the same CDR3. The genes are TRBV27 and TRBJ1-2; the match to TRBD1 covers 7 bases. Germline V gives CDR1 MNHEY, CDR2 SMNVEV (reference sequence). Losses at the gene ends were 0 bases for V and 4 bases for J; bases not matched to a gene: 2. The CDR3 contains 14 residues. The CDR3 region is CASSLSPGGYGYTF. DNA of the CDR3: TGTGCCAGCAGTTTATCGCCAGGGGGCTATGGCTACACCTTC.

This chain uses TRBV10-3 with TRBJ2-7, with 10 bases fitting TRBD1. J lost 2 bases, V lost 6 bases, and 4 bases had no gene match. This CDR3 is built from 14 residues. CDR1 ENHRY and CDR2 SYGVKD come from the germline V gene. This CDR3 reads CAISGTGATYEQYF. In DNA, the CDR3 is TGTGCCATCAGCGGGACAGGGGCAACCTACGAGCAGTACTTC.

The rearrangement links TRBV7-9 to TRBJ2-3; possibly TRBD2 for D (7 bases). This CDR3 has 16 amino acids. Germline V gene data show CDR1 as SEHNR and CDR2 as FQNEAQ (reference sequence). The germline V and J ends were trimmed by 5 bases and 3 bases, with 18 bases remaining between them. The DNA for the CDR3 is TGTGCCAGCAGCCACCCGGCGAGGGGGGGGACAGATACGCAGTATTTT. The encoded protein is CASSHPARGGTDTQYF.

V is TRBV10-3 and J is TRBJ2-1; D might be TRBD2 (5 bases). This CDR3 region has 13 residues. Germline lookup yields CDR1 ENHRY and CDR2 SYGVKD. CDR3 loop: CAHQRSVVDEQFF. CDR3 bases: TGTGCTCATCAGCGGTCCGTAGTCGATGAGCAGTTCTTC.

The chain links TRBV7-9 to TRBJ2-7, with TRBD2 identical over 8 bases. Germline V CDR1 and CDR2: SEHNR, FQNEAQ (reference sequence). The CDR3 is 13 residues long. The V gene end was trimmed by 5 bases and the J gene end by 7 bases; junction bases not matched to a gene: 7. The CDR3 DNA reads as TGTGCCAGCAGCCTGGGACCGGGGGGGGAGCAGTACTTC. The encoded protein is CASSLGPGGEQYF.

The chain has TRBV5-6 and TRBJ2-5; D is unresolved. Trimming shortened V by 0 bases and J by 4 bases, and 7 bases separated the two germline ends. The CDR3 covers 13 residues. Germline V gene data show CDR1 as SGHDT and CDR2 as YYEEEE. The CDR3 is CASSLGRGETQYF. For the CDR3, the DNA is TGTGCCAGCAGCTTGGGTCGTGGAGAGACCCAGTACTTC.

CDR3: CASCSPPGSSYEQYF. Here the CDR3 DNA reads TGTGCCAGCTGCTCACCCCCGGGGAGCTCCTACGAGCAGTACTTC. The chain employs TRBV5-5 and TRBJ2-7, with D perhaps matching TRBD2 (5 bases). Looked up from germline, CDR1 is SGHKS and CDR2 is YYEKEE (reference sequence). Trimming removed 7 bases from V and 0 bases from J, with 17 bases in between. This CDR3 is built from 15 residues.

The chain recombines TRBV7-8 with TRBJ2-7, with D hard to call. The CDR3 covers 15 residues. Deletions cut 1 base from V and 6 bases from J, with 16 bases between. Germline CDR1 SGHVS, CDR2 FQNEAQ. CDR3 DNA sequence: TGTGCCAGCAGCTTAGTCGGCAGCCCTCGTGGCGAGCAGTACTTC. Amino acids: CASSLVGSPRGEQYF.

This clone was detected only once. DNA of the CDR3: TGTGCCAGCAGGGGTTGGGCAAATACGAATGAAGCTTTCTTT. This translates into CASRGWANTNEAFF. V gene TRBV28 combines with J gene TRBJ1-1; D not certain. The CDR3 loop spans 14 amino acids. Trimming removed 6 bases from V and 7 bases from J, with 18 bases in between. Germline V CDR1 and CDR2: MDHEN, SYDVKM.

The chain links TRBV28 to TRBJ1-3; weak D call: TRBD1 (5 bases). In germline, CDR1 is MDHEN, CDR2 SYDVKM. V was trimmed by 2 bases and J by 0 bases, leaving 14 bases between them. There are 17 residues in the CDR3. CDR3 DNA: TGTGCCAGCAGTTTAAGGGGTTACCCACTCTCTGGAAACACCATATATTTT. This gives the protein CASSLRGYPLSGNTIYF. Full variable domain (rest looked up from reference TRBV28 and TRBJ1-3): DVKVTQSSRYLVKRTGEKVFLECVQDMDHENMFWYRQDPGLGLRLIYFSYDVKMKEKGDIPEGYSVSREKKERFSLILESASTNQTSMYLCASSLRGYPLSGNTIYFGEGSWLTVV.

The genes are TRBV9 and TRBJ2-1; 15 nucleotides align to TRBD2. The junction had 14 bases not matched to a gene; V was cut back by 4 bases and J by 6 bases. CDR1 is SGDLS and CDR2 is YYNGEE in the germline V gene. The CDR3 sequence is 19 residues long. Here the CDR3 DNA reads TGTGCCAGCAGCAGCCGGACTAGCGGGAGGGCCGGTGGGTCCAATGAGCAGTTCTTC. Residues: CASSSRTSGRAGGSNEQFF.

The rearrangement links TRBV5-6 to TRBJ1-5; D unclear. V gave up 1 base and J gave up 4 bases, with 15 bases separating them. This CDR3 is built from 16 residues. Looked up from germline, CDR1 is SGHDT and CDR2 is YYEEEE. CDR3 residues: CASSLSRRQVNQPQHF. The CDR3 DNA is TGTGCCAGCAGCTTGAGTAGACGGCAAGTGAATCAGCCCCAGCATTTT. Full variable domain (missing parts from reference TRBV5-6 and TRBJ1-5): DAGVTQSPTHLIKTRGQQVTLRCSPKSGHDTVSWYQQALGQGPQFIFQYYEEEERQRGNFPDRFSGHQFPNYSSELNVNALLLGDSALYLCASSLSRRQVNQPQHFGDGTRLSIL.

The chain employs TRBV13 and TRBJ2-1; maybe TRBD2 (6 bases). Trimming stripped 8 bases from V and 8 bases from J, with 22 bases between. Germline lookup yields CDR1 PRHDT and CDR2 FYEKMQ (reference sequence). The length of the CDR3 is 15 residues. The CDR3 loop is CASLSWRDLLHEQFF. In nucleotides, the CDR3 is TGTGCCAGCCTCTCTTGGCGGGACTTGCTACATGAGCAGTTCTTC.

V is TRBV6-1 and J is TRBJ1-2, with D maybe TRBD1 (5 bases). Germline loops: CDR1 MNHNS, CDR2 SASEGT. The CDR3 sequence is 13 residues long. Between the trimmed V and J ends, which lost 6 bases and 5 bases, there was a span of 13 bases. As DNA, the CDR3 is TGTGCCAGCAGGGCCCAGGGTGAATATGGCTACACCTTC. Its protein product is CASRAQGEYGYTF.

This clone was seen only once. This chain joins TRBV7-9 and TRBJ1-2, with D perhaps matching TRBD1 (6 bases). This CDR3 comprises 15 residues. Trimming took 5 bases from V and 4 from J, leaving 17 bases between them. Germline V CDR1 and CDR2: SEHNR, FQNEAQ (reference sequence). CDR3 region: CASSDVIGGAYGYTF. The CDR3 nucleotides read TGTGCCAGCAGCGACGTCATAGGGGGGGCCTATGGCTACACCTTC.

The chain recombines TRBV7-9 with TRBJ2-1, with D unresolved. Trimming removed 2 bases from V and 6 bases from J, with 5 bases in between. In germline, CDR1 is SEHNR, CDR2 FQNEAQ (reference sequence). The length of the CDR3 is 12 residues. CDR3 residues: CASSLSINEQFF. DNA for the CDR3: TGTGCCAGCAGCTTATCCATCAATGAGCAGTTCTTC.

The rearrangement joins TRBV27 to TRBJ2-7; D uncertain. The length of the CDR3 is 15 residues. V was clipped by 6 bases and J by 2 bases, with 17 bases between them. Germline assignment: CDR1 MNHEY and CDR2 SMNVEV (reference sequence). Here the CDR3 DNA reads TGTGCCAGCAGCCACCCAGACTTCCTTACCTACGAGCAGTACTTC. Encoded protein: CASSHPDFLTYEQYF.

This clone is a singleton in its sample. This chain links TRBV28 with TRBJ2-7; TRBD2 is a possible D gene (6 bases). Germline V gene data show CDR1 as MDHEN and CDR2 as SYDVKM. The CDR3 is 13 amino acids. Trimming cost V 3 bases and J 5 bases, with 11 bases left between them. The CDR3 DNA is TGTGCCAGCAGTTTCGTAGCGGAGAACGAGCAGTACTTC. It codes for CASSFVAENEQYF.

A single count supports this clone. V usage is TRBV19 and J usage is TRBJ1-1, with a tentative D call TRBD1 (5 bases). CDR1 is LNHDA, CDR2 SQIVND, per germline (reference sequence). Deletions cut 10 bases from V and 0 bases from J, with 9 bases between. This CDR3 spans 12 amino acids. The CDR3 is CATRGVNTEAFF. CDR3 DNA sequence: TGTGCCACCCGGGGGGTGAACACTGAAGCTTTCTTT.

J is TRBJ2-7 and V is TRBV7-2; D possibly uses TRBD1 or TRBD2 (5 bases each). V was pared by 3 bases and J by 4 bases, with 16 bases between. Germline V gives CDR1 SGHTA, CDR2 FQGNSA. The CDR3 runs to 15 residues. The CDR3: CASSFPGTLLYEQYF. The CDR3 nucleotides are TGTGCCAGCAGCTTCCCCGGGACCCTCTTATACGAGCAGTACTTC.

J is TRBJ2-6 and V is TRBV7-9; 7 bases align to TRBD1. The CDR3 consists of 19 residues. Germline V CDR1 and CDR2: SEHNR, FQNEAQ (reference sequence). V shed 1 base, J shed 3 bases, and the junction held 12 bases outside the gene matches. CDR3 in DNA: TGTGCCAGCAGCTTAGAGGTTACGACAGGGCCCCTTGGGGCCAACGTCCTGACTTTC. Translation: CASSLEVTTGPLGANVLTF.

The chain recombines TRBV9 with TRBJ2-1; possibly TRBD1 or TRBD2 for D (5 bases each). Trimming removed 4 bases from V and 5 bases from J, with 16 bases in between. There are 15 residues in the CDR3. CDR1 and CDR2 from the germline V gene are SGDLS and YYNGEE. As DNA, the CDR3 is TGTGCCAGCAGCCCCTGGGGCGGGTCAGACAATGAGCAGTTCTTC. It specifies CASSPWGGSDNEQFF.

As concerns this clone: The same CDR3 also results from other DNA sequences found in this sample. The CDR3 nucleotides are TGTGCCAGCTCACCCGGAAGGGGGGAGACCCAGTACTTC. The encoded protein is CASSPGRGETQYF. This chain joins TRBV18 and TRBJ2-5; D is perhaps TRBD1 (6 bases). This CDR3 is built from 13 residues. The V gene lost 3 bases and the J gene lost 5 bases, with 10 bases spanning the gap. The germline CDR1 and CDR2 sequences are KGHSH and LQKENI.

Comment on this clone: A much larger clone is a single base away; this may be a read error. V usage is TRBV9 and J usage is TRBJ2-1, with 10 bases lining up with TRBD2. The CDR3 contains 15 residues. V was clipped by 4 bases and J by 2 bases; unmatched bases: 3. Germline V gene lookup returns CDR1 SGDLS and CDR2 YYNGEE. CDR3 sequence: CASSPSGSPYNEQFF. CDR3 nucleotide sequence: TGTGCCAGCAGCCCTAGCGGGAGTCCCTACAATGAGCAGTTCTTC. Combining the CDR3 with reference TRBV9 and TRBJ2-1 gives the whole variable domain DSGVTQTPKHLITATGQRVTLRCSPRSGDLSVYWYQQSLDQGLQFLIQYYNGEERAKGNILERFSAQQFPDLHSELNLSSLELGDSALYFCASSPSGSPYNEQFFGPGTRLTVL.

A single count supports this clone. The chain combines TRBV30 with TRBJ2-7; D is unclear. The CDR3 totals 17 residues. From germline, CDR1 is GTSNPN and CDR2 SVGIG (reference sequence). V was clipped by 6 bases and J by 2 bases, with 26 bases between them. CDR3 sequence reads: CACLDPGVSRWAYEQYF. CDR3 DNA: TGTGCCTGTTTGGACCCTGGCGTATCCCGATGGGCCTACGAGCAGTACTTC.